The TCR beta chain under discussion was sequenced for a study of control samples from healthy donors and cancer patients. TCRdb's copy holds only in-frame clones and misses some; the assay was immunoSEQ multiplex PCR. The top ten clones hold less than 6% of a sample with 140,000 to 150,000 clones, approximately 94% of them seen once. The CDR3 sequence is 16 residues long. V was shortened by 3 bases and J by 2 bases, with 14 bases between the two germline ends. The germline CDR1 and CDR2 sequences are KGHSH and LQKENI. This chain uses TRBV18 with TRBJ1-5, with D maybe TRBD1 (6 bases). The specimen was blood. The receptor was derived from a man aged 18-30 years in good health. The CDR3 reads CASSPSVTGGNQPQHF. CDR3 sequence (DNA): TGTGCCAGCTCACCTTCCGTGACAGGTGGCAATCAGCCCCAGCATTTT.